What follows describes a single T cell receptor beta chain. The data belong to a study of blood T cell repertoires in COVID-19. Assignments of participants to cohorts depended upon their own reported clinical history. Under the authors' procedure: From reference gene primer amplification, estimates of nucleated cell counts were derived. This table comes from immunoSEQ multiplex PCR, and its TCRdb copy is limited to in-frame clones, with some not included. For V, J and clone size, that table is used; D and trimming come from the DNA. The repertoire holds about 210,000 clones, with about 76% as singletons. Germline V gene data show CDR1 as MDHEN and CDR2 as SYDVKM. The CDR3 is made up of 14 amino acids. The J segment lost 6 bases and the V segment lost 6 bases, leaving 9 bases of the junction unmatched.

The rearrangement uses TRBV28 and TRBJ2-3; TRBD1 aligns across 7 bases. Sequencing was performed on PBMCs or T cells enriched from blood (not recorded which). The sequence was obtained from a woman between 45 and 60 years old with acute COVID-19. The CDR3 protein is CASSRLTGVDTQYF. As DNA, the CDR3 is TGTGCCAGCAGCCGCCTCACAGGGGTCGATACGCAGTATTTT.